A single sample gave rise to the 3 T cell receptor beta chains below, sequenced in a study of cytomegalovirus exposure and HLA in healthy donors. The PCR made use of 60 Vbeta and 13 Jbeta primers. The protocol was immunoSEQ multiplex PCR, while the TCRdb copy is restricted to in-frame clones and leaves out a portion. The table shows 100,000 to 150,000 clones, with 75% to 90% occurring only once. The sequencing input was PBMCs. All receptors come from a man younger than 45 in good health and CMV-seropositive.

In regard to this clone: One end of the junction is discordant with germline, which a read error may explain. The CDR3 DNA is TGTTCCAGCAGCTTAAGCAGGCCGATGCTCGATGGCTACACCTTC. This gives the protein CSSSLSRPMLDGYTF. The rearrangement uses TRBV7-9 and TRBJ1-2; no reliable D call. The CDR3 consists of 15 residues. Germline loops: CDR1 SEHNR, CDR2 FQNEAQ (reference sequence).

CDR3 sequence reads: CASSLDGNYGYTF. The CDR3 DNA reads TGCGCCAGCAGCCTGGACGGTAACTATGGCTACACCTTC. The V and J genes are TRBV5-1 and TRBJ1-2, with D unclear. Germline-derived CDR1 and CDR2 are SGHRS and YFSETQ. Between the trimmed V and J ends, which lost 4 bases and 1 base, there was a span of 8 bases. The CDR3 totals 13 residues.

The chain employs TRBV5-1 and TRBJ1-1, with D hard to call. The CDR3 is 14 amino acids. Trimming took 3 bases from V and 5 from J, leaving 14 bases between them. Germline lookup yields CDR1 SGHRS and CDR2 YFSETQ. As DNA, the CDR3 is TGCGCCAGCAGCTACTTCGGGGTAGGGACTGAAGCTTTCTTT. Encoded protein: CASSYFGVGTEAFF.